The next 13 T cell receptor beta chains were all read from a single sample in a study of cytotoxic CD8 clonotypes in ibrutinib-treated CLL. Assay: immunoSEQ multiplex PCR; the TCRdb copy retains only in-frame clones and omits some. The sample contains under 300,000 clones, roughly 70% of which appear only once. The sample in question was PBMCs, obtained after 24 months of ibrutinib treatment. The receptor set was obtained from a human donor with chronic lymphocytic leukemia.

The J gene is TRBJ1-5, the V gene TRBV28; D not resolved. Trimming took off 6 bases at V and 4 bases at J, with 10 bases between the two ends. In germline, CDR1 is MDHEN, CDR2 SYDVKM. This CDR3 has 13 amino acids. Written as DNA, the CDR3 is TGTGCCAGCAGCCCCCAGAGTAATCAGCCCCAGCATTTT. It translates to CASSPQSNQPQHF.

This sequence joins TRBV28 and TRBJ2-2; 9 positions agree with TRBD2. From germline, CDR1 is MDHEN and CDR2 SYDVKM. This CDR3 has 16 amino acids. With 7 bases clipped from V and 5 bases from J, the junction kept 11 bases outside the gene matches. This CDR3 is CASISTTSGSTGELFF. The CDR3 DNA reads as TGTGCCAGCATCTCCACGACTAGCGGATCAACCGGGGAGCTGTTTTTT. The complete variable domain, with remaining parts taken from reference TRBV28 and TRBJ2-2, reads DVKVTQSSRYLVKRTGEKVFLECVQDMDHENMFWYRQDPGLGLRLIYFSYDVKMKEKGDIPEGYSVSREKKERFSLILESASTNQTSMYLCASISTTSGSTGELFFGEGSRLTVL.

The CDR3 bases are TGTGCCAGCAGCTTTGCAATCGGGACAGCTAAAGAGACCCAGTACTTC. This translates into CASSFAIGTAKETQYF. The chain combines TRBV7-9 with TRBJ2-5; TRBD1 matches 7 bases. Germline-derived CDR1 and CDR2 are SEHNR and FQNEAQ (reference sequence). J lost 3 bases, V lost 3 bases, and 10 bases had no gene match. This CDR3 is 16 amino acids long.

The rearrangement joins TRBV5-1 to TRBJ1-1, with a weak D call TRBD1 (6 bases). The germline V gene encodes CDR1 SGHRS and CDR2 YFSETQ. V was pared by 0 bases and J by 12 bases, with 12 bases between. CDR3 length: 12 amino acids. Here the CDR3 reads CASSLAQGSSFF. CDR3 coding DNA: TGCGCCAGCAGCTTGGCCCAGGGGTCTTCTTTCTTT.

The chain has TRBV7-3 and TRBJ2-2; D is ambiguous. V was cut by 2 bases and J by 5 bases, with 3 bases left in between. The CDR3 has 12 amino acids. The V gene's germline CDR1 is SGHTA and CDR2 FQGTGA. CDR3 sequence (DNA): TGTGCCAGCAGCTTAGGGACCGGGGAGCTGTTTTTT. This codes for CASSLGTGELFF.

As DNA, the CDR3 is TGCGCCAGCAGCCTAGGGGTCTCCCCAGGCCAGGGAAACACCATATATTTT. Translated, it gives CASSLGVSPGQGNTIYF. The V and J genes are TRBV4-1 and TRBJ1-3; D is possibly TRBD1 (5 bases). CDR1 is MGHRA and CDR2 is YSYEKL in the germline V gene. The V and J ends lost 4 bases and 4 bases respectively, with 20 bases between them. CDR3 size: 17 residues.

V usage is TRBV14 and J usage is TRBJ2-7; D could derive from TRBD1 or TRBD2 (5 bases each). Germline CDR1 reads SGHDN; CDR2 reads FVKESK. The CDR3 runs to 15 residues. V was trimmed by 2 bases and J by 3 bases, leaving 14 bases between them. The DNA for the CDR3 is TGTGCCAGCAGCCAAACCGGGACGGAAGACTACGAGCAGTACTTC. This codes for CASSQTGTEDYEQYF.

In regard to this clone: An end of the junction differs from the germline gene, which may be a read error. The DNA of the CDR3 is TGTGCTAGCAGCTTCGGGGCACTCCCATCTTACGAGCAGTACTTC. Its translation is CASSFGALPSYEQYF. V is TRBV7-7 and J is TRBJ2-7; either TRBD1 or TRBD2 may supply D (5 bases each). The CDR3 is 15 amino acids. Germline CDR1 is SSHAT and CDR2 is FNYEAQ (reference sequence).

This clone showed up just a few times. This chain connects TRBV21-1 to TRBJ2-7; TRBD2 was called by the table and not checked on the DNA. TRBV21-1 counts as a pseudogene. The CDR3 has 15 amino acids. CDR3 amino acids: CASSKGSGTPYEQYF. The CDR3 DNA reads as TGTGCCAGCAGCAAAGGCTCCGGGACTCCGTACGAGCAGTACTTC.

The sample holds a few counts of this clone. CDR3 in amino acids: CASSLLSRGPVEKLFF. The CDR3 DNA sequence: TGTGCCAGCAGTTTGCTGAGCAGGGGGCCGGTTGAAAAACTGTTTTTT. The V gene is TRBV27, the J gene TRBJ1-4, with 8 bases identical to TRBD1. Germline V CDR1 and CDR2: MNHEY, SMNVEV (reference sequence). Germline trimming cut 3 bases from V and 7 bases from J; bases unmatched to any gene: 10. CDR3 length: 16 residues.

The V call is TRBV5-1, the J call TRBJ2-1; the D gene is possibly TRBD1 (5 bases). Germline assignment: CDR1 SGHRS and CDR2 YFSETQ. This CDR3 contains 14 residues. Trimming shortened V by 5 bases and J by 0 bases, and 9 bases separated the two germline ends. CDR3 DNA sequence: TGCGCCAGCAGTAGAGACAGCTCCTACAATGAGCAGTTCTTC. It specifies CASSRDSSYNEQFF.

The rearrangement links TRBV18 to TRBJ2-7; D possibly corresponds to TRBD2 (5 bases). V shed 5 bases and J shed 1 base, with 12 bases lying between them. Germline V lookup: CDR1 KGHSH, CDR2 LQKENI. This CDR3 region has 14 residues. The CDR3 DNA is TGTGCCAGCTCAACCGGGATCGCTTCCTACGAGCAGTACTTC. Its protein is CASSTGIASYEQYF.

This chain uses TRBV4-2 with TRBJ2-3; TRBD2 might be the D (5 bases). The V end was cut by 4 bases, the J end by 3 bases, with 17 bases between. This CDR3 region has 16 residues. Germline assignment: CDR1 LGHNA and CDR2 YNFKEQ. CDR3 amino acids: CASSPRSGPTTDTQYF. CDR3 DNA sequence: TGTGCCAGCAGCCCAAGGAGCGGACCGACGACAGATACGCAGTATTTT.